The 29 T cell receptor beta chains given below trace back to one sample, sequenced in a study of cytomegalovirus exposure and HLA in healthy donors. Researchers ran the PCR with 60 Vbeta and 13 Jbeta primers. Generated by immunoSEQ multiplex PCR, the TCRdb table keeps only in-frame clones and is missing some. The repertoire holds about 140,000 clones, with approximately 62% as singletons. The sample was PBMCs. The receptors shown here come from a human donor in good health.

The chain couples TRBV4-3 to TRBJ2-6, with D possibly matching TRBD1 (5 bases). Per germline, CDR1 LGHNA and CDR2 YSLEER. This CDR3 region has 17 residues. V dropped 1 base and J dropped 1 base, with 11 bases sitting between them. CDR3 loop: CASSQGIQASGANVLTF. The CDR3 DNA follows: TGCGCCAGCAGCCAAGGTATACAGGCTTCTGGGGCCAACGTCCTGACTTTC.

The rearrangement uses TRBV7-2 and TRBJ2-7, with no clear D. There are 11 residues in the CDR3. Trimming shortened V by 4 bases and J by 6 bases, and 7 bases separated the two germline ends. From germline, CDR1 is SGHTA and CDR2 FQGNSA. CDR3 amino acids: CASSSQIEQYF. The CDR3 nucleotides are TGTGCCAGCAGCTCCCAGATCGAGCAGTACTTC.

This clone has just a few counts. J is TRBJ2-7 and V is TRBV7-9; a possible D gene is TRBD2 (5 bases). Trimming shortened V by 5 bases and J by 2 bases, and 10 bases separated the two germline ends. Germline CDR1 SEHNR, CDR2 FQNEAQ (reference sequence). The CDR3 is 13 residues long. CDR3 residues: CASSEEVPYEQYF. The DNA of the CDR3 is TGTGCCAGCAGCGAGGAGGTCCCCTACGAGCAGTACTTC.

This chain connects TRBV29-1 to TRBJ2-2; 10 nucleotides align to TRBD1. The J segment lost 4 bases and the V segment lost 6 bases, leaving 5 bases of the junction unmatched. Germline CDR1 SQVTM, CDR2 ANQGSEA. This CDR3 comprises 14 residues. CDR3 nucleotides: TGCAGCGTCCGGACAGGGGGATTCACCGGGGAGCTGTTTTTT. It encodes CSVRTGGFTGELFF.

CDR3 protein: CASSYSSGYIETQYF. CDR3 nucleotides: TGTGCCAGCAGTTACTCTTCAGGTTATATTGAGACCCAGTACTTC. The chain uses TRBV6-5 and TRBJ2-5, with unresolved D. The V gene's germline CDR1 is MNHEY and CDR2 SVGAGI. V was shortened by 0 bases and J by 5 bases, with 13 bases between the two germline ends. This CDR3 region has 15 residues.

J is TRBJ1-3 and V is TRBV19; tentative D call: TRBD1 (6 bases). V was cut by 4 bases and J by 2 bases, with 6 bases left in between. This CDR3 contains 13 residues. Germline CDR1 is LNHDA and CDR2 is SQIVND (reference sequence). The CDR3 nucleotides read TGTGCCAGTAGTAAGGGGGCTGGAAACACCATATATTTT. As protein: CASSKGAGNTIYF.

The chain employs TRBV6-5 and TRBJ1-1; possibly TRBD1 for D (6 bases). Between the trimmed V and J ends, which lost 1 base and 10 bases, there was a span of 16 bases. The CDR3 sequence is 14 residues long. Looked up from germline, CDR1 is MNHEY and CDR2 is SVGAGI. The CDR3 is CASSYWDMSQGAFF. CDR3 DNA sequence: TGTGCCAGCAGTTACTGGGACATGTCCCAGGGAGCTTTCTTT.

This clone was seen more than once but under ten times. This chain links TRBV6-6 with TRBJ1-5; D may be TRBD1 (6 bases). The CDR3 contains 15 residues. The germline CDR1 and CDR2 sequences are MNHNY and SVGAGI (reference sequence). V was clipped by 8 bases and J by 0 bases, with 14 bases between them. The CDR3 DNA reads TGTGCCAGCGTCCCCGACAGGTATAGCAATCAGCCCCAGCATTTT. Protein: CASVPDRYSNQPQHF.

J is TRBJ1-1 and V is TRBV5-6; 7 positions agree with TRBD1. Trimming took 4 bases from V and 5 from J; bases not matched to a gene: 14. The CDR3 covers 16 residues. From germline, CDR1 is SGHDT and CDR2 YYEEEE. The CDR3 sequence: CASSPLDRRIITEAFF. The DNA of the CDR3 is TGTGCCAGCAGCCCGTTGGACAGGAGAATTATTACTGAAGCTTTCTTT.

This chain links TRBV27 with TRBJ2-5; 8 bases map to TRBD1. The length of the CDR3 is 15 residues. Germline-derived CDR1 and CDR2 are MNHEY and SMNVEV (reference sequence). The ends lost 8 bases at V and 5 bases at J; junction bases unmatched: 13. In DNA, the CDR3 is TGTGCCAGCCAACCTACCCGGGACAGGAGGGAGACCCAGTACTTC. Translating it yields CASQPTRDRRETQYF.

This clone was seen a handful of times. The rearrangement links TRBV5-4 to TRBJ2-5, with 7 bases fitting TRBD2. Germline V lookup: CDR1 SGHNT, CDR2 YYREEE (reference sequence). The CDR3 length is 15 residues. Trimming at V came to 0 bases and at J to 3 bases, leaving 5 bases not matched to a gene. This CDR3 reads CASSLGTSKKETQYF. The CDR3 DNA is TGTGCCAGCAGCTTGGGGACTAGTAAGAAAGAGACCCAGTACTTC.

The sample holds a few counts of this clone. This chain links TRBV29-1 with TRBJ2-2, with 8 bases aligning to TRBD1. The germline CDR1 and CDR2 sequences are SQVTM and ANQGSEA. Germline trimming cut 2 bases from V and 5 bases from J; bases unmatched to any gene: 7. The CDR3 is made up of 15 amino acids. The CDR3 DNA sequence: TGCAGCGTTGAACGGCGACAGGGGAAAACCGGGGAGCTGTTTTTT. Encoded protein: CSVERRQGKTGELFF.

The V call is TRBV5-8, the J call TRBJ2-5; 8 positions match TRBD1. The CDR3 is 13 amino acids. CDR1 and CDR2 (germline): SGHTS, YDEGEE. V dropped 7 bases and J dropped 3; count of bases not matched to a gene: 5. CDR3 protein: CASGGTGEETQYF. The CDR3 DNA follows: TGTGCCAGCGGGGGGACAGGAGAAGAGACCCAGTACTTC.

There are a few counts of this clone. This chain uses TRBV6-1 with TRBJ1-2; the D gene is possibly TRBD1 (5 bases). The V end lost 1 base, the J end lost 2 bases, and 14 bases lay between the germline ends. Germline V gene sequence: CDR1 MNHNS, CDR2 SASEGT. CDR3 length: 16 residues. The CDR3 coding sequence is TGTGCCAGCAGTGAAGAATCGGCGGAGGGGAACTATGGCTACACCTTC. Its translation: CASSEESAEGNYGYTF.

This clone was seen once. V is TRBV18 and J is TRBJ1-2; 7 bases are a match to TRBD1. This CDR3 is built from 18 residues. J was trimmed by 3 bases and V by 1 base; bases with no gene match: 14. Germline-derived CDR1 and CDR2 are KGHSH and LQKENI. CDR3 residues: CASSPHYPIQGIYYGYTF. The CDR3 nucleotides read TGTGCCAGCTCACCACACTACCCAATACAGGGGATCTACTATGGCTACACCTTC.

This clone has a single count. The chain combines TRBV29-1 with TRBJ2-5; TRBD2 matches at 8 bases. V was clipped by 3 bases and J by 5 bases; unmatched bases: 5. The CDR3 is 13 residues long. CDR1 SQVTM and CDR2 ANQGSEA come from the germline V gene. In DNA form, the CDR3 reads TGCAGCGTTGAGCGGGGGGTCACGGAGACCCAGTACTTC. Protein sequence: CSVERGVTETQYF. Combining the CDR3 with reference TRBV29-1 and TRBJ2-5 gives the whole variable domain SAVISQKPSRDICQRGTSLTIQCQVDSQVTMMFWYRQQPGQSLTLIATANQGSEATYESGFVIDKFPISRPNLTFSTLTVSNMSPEDSSIYLCSVERGVTETQYFGPGTRLLVL.

The chain couples TRBV5-4 to TRBJ2-7; a possible D gene is TRBD2 (5 bases). The CDR3 sequence is 14 residues long. Germline assignment: CDR1 SGHNT and CDR2 YYREEE (reference sequence). Trimming took off 1 base at V and 3 bases at J, with 11 bases between the two ends. Here the CDR3 DNA reads TGTGCCAGCAGCTTGAATTTAGGGAGCTACGAGCAGTACTTC. Its protein product is CASSLNLGSYEQYF.

This clone has only a few counts. The V gene is TRBV21-1, the J gene TRBJ2-7; the table's D call, TRBD2, has no DNA check behind it. TRBV21-1 is marked as a pseudogene. The CDR3 covers 18 residues. CDR3 amino acids: CASSKPGEAGLRRNEQYF. CDR3 in DNA: TGTGCCAGCAGCAAACCCGGGGAGGCGGGACTTCGTAGGAACGAGCAGTACTTC.

The chain has TRBV18 and TRBJ1-3; D uncertain. Trimming pared 3 bases from V and 4 bases from J, leaving 13 bases between. The CDR3 covers 15 residues. The germline V gene has CDR1 KGHSH and CDR2 LQKENI. CDR3: CASSPVGRRGNTIYF. The CDR3 DNA sequence: TGTGCCAGCTCACCCGTAGGACGGAGGGGAAACACCATATATTTT.

The J gene is TRBJ2-7, the V gene TRBV20-1; D is unresolved. Trimming took off 6 bases at V and 5 bases at J, with 11 bases between the two ends. From germline, CDR1 is DFQATT and CDR2 SNEGSKA (reference sequence). The CDR3 loop spans 11 amino acids. The CDR3 DNA sequence: TGCAGTGCGTCCGGGTTTGACGAGCAGTACTTC. Its protein is CSASGFDEQYF.

This clone was detected only a few times. The chain couples TRBV14 to TRBJ1-3; TRBD1 might be the D (5 bases). V was pared by 1 base and J by 2 bases, with 6 bases between. From germline, CDR1 is SGHDN and CDR2 FVKESK. The CDR3 consists of 14 residues. The CDR3 DNA sequence: TGTGCCAGCAGCCAAGTGGGGCCTGGAAACACCATATATTTT. It translates to CASSQVGPGNTIYF.

The rearrangement uses TRBV5-1 and TRBJ1-4; TRBD1 matches at 8 bases. Germline values: CDR1 SGHRS, CDR2 YFSETQ. The CDR3 covers 16 residues. V gave up 0 bases and J gave up 6 bases; unmatched junction bases: 7. In DNA, the CDR3 is TGCGCCAGCAGCTTGGCCGGGGGGACAGGAGATGAAAAACTGTTTTTT. Protein product: CASSLAGGTGDEKLFF.

This chain links TRBV12-2 with TRBJ1-5; the table's TRBD1 call for D was not verified on the DNA. TRBV12-2 is designated a pseudogene. The CDR3 runs to 17 residues. The CDR3 spells CASRLAPGQDSNQPQHF. CDR3 coding DNA: TGTGCAAGTCGCTTAGCTCCGGGACAGGATAGCAATCAGCCCCAGCATTTT.

The V gene is TRBV28, the J gene TRBJ2-5; 9 bases match TRBD1. The CDR3 contains 14 residues. The V gene's germline CDR1 is MDHEN and CDR2 SYDVKM. The V and J ends lost 4 bases and 5 bases, in that order; junction bases with no gene match: 5. The CDR3 protein is CASSSTGGRETQYF. The CDR3, as DNA: TGTGCCAGCAGTTCGACAGGGGGTCGGGAGACCCAGTACTTC.

The chain is built from TRBV29-1 and TRBJ1-3; D is possibly TRBD1 (5 bases). V was cut by 7 bases and J by 1 base, with 8 bases left in between. This CDR3 is built from 12 residues. Per germline, CDR1 SQVTM and CDR2 ANQGSEA. The CDR3 bases are TGCAGCGGGGGGGAATCTGGAAACACCATATATTTT. Protein: CSGGESGNTIYF.

This sequence joins TRBV18 and TRBJ1-5; D remains unclear. The CDR3 is made up of 12 amino acids. V was shortened by 3 bases and J by 6 bases, with 6 bases between the two germline ends. The germline gives CDR1 KGHSH, CDR2 LQKENI. CDR3 loop: CASSPTTQPQHF. The DNA of the CDR3 is TGTGCCAGCTCACCCACAACTCAGCCCCAGCATTTT.

In its sample, this clone was seen a few times. The CDR3 DNA is TGTGCCAGCAGTTTAACGAAGACTAGGGGCACCGGGGAGCTGTTTTTT. It is translated as CASSLTKTRGTGELFF. V is TRBV28 and J is TRBJ2-2; the D gene is possibly TRBD2 (6 bases). The V end lost 2 bases, the J end lost 4 bases, and 14 bases lay between the germline ends. The CDR3 covers 16 residues. Germline V gives CDR1 MDHEN, CDR2 SYDVKM.

The chain employs TRBV11-2 and TRBJ2-2; 7 bases align to TRBD2. V dropped 5 bases and J dropped 5; count of bases not matched to a gene: 14. The germline CDR1 and CDR2 sequences are SGHAT and FQNNGV. The CDR3 has 17 amino acids. CDR3 region: CASSAPGGSGVTGELFF. CDR3 coding DNA: TGTGCCAGCAGCGCCCCCGGGGGAAGCGGGGTAACCGGGGAGCTGTTTTTT.

This chain uses TRBV7-9 with TRBJ1-4; tentatively, D is TRBD1 (5 bases). Germline-derived CDR1 and CDR2 are SEHNR and FQNEAQ (reference sequence). The CDR3 runs to 17 residues. V lost 5 bases and J 4 bases, leaving 20 bases between the germline ends. As DNA, the CDR3 is TGTGCCAGCAGCCCAAGCCCCATCGGACAAATTAATGAAAAACTGTTTTTT. Protein sequence: CASSPSPIGQINEKLFF.